This T cell receptor (beta chain) was documented in a study of blood T cell repertoires in COVID-19. Whole-study context: Whether acute or convalescent, the COVID-19 samples came from the United States, Italy and Spain. Nucleic acid was either cDNA or gDNA, and it came from T cells, B-cell-depleted T cells, or PBMCs.

Original data processing: Reference gene primers were amplified, and this amplification served to estimate nucleated cell counts. The repertoire was sequenced with immunoSEQ multiplex PCR; TCRdb's copy has only in-frame clones and lacks some. That table is the source of V, J and clone size, and D and trimming were worked out from the DNA. The repertoire includes 250,000 to 300,000 clones, approximately 91% of them detected once, and 2.2% sits in the top ten. The CDR3 covers 16 residues. Germline lookup yields CDR1 MDHEN and CDR2 SYDVKM. The ends lost 6 bases at V and 4 bases at J; junction bases unmatched: 9. The Seattle site enrolled patients during active infection and followed them longitudinally.

The receptor was isolated from a woman aged 25 to 39 with COVID-19, enrolled during active disease. Specimen: peripheral blood. The chain employs TRBV28 and TRBJ1-4; TRBD1 aligns across 9 bases. CDR3 sequence: CASRGPGQGGNEKLFF. In DNA form, the CDR3 reads TGTGCCAGCAGGGGCCCGGGACAGGGAGGTAATGAAAAACTGTTTTTT.